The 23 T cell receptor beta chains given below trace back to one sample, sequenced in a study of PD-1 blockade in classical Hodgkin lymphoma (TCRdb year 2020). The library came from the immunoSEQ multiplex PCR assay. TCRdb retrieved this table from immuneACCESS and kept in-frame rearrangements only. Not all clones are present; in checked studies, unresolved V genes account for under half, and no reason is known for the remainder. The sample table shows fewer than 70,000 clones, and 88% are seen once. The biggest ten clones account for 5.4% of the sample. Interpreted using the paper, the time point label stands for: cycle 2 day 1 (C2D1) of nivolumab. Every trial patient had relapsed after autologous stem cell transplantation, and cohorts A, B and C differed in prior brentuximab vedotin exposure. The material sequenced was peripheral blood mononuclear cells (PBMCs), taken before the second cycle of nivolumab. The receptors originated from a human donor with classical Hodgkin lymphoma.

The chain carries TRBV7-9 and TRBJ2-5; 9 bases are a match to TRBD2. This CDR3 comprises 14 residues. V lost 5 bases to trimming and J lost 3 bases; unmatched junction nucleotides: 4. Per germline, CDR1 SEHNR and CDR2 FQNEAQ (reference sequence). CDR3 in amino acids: CASSRLAGEETQYF. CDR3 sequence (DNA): TGTGCCAGCAGCCGATTAGCGGGGGAAGAGACCCAGTACTTC.

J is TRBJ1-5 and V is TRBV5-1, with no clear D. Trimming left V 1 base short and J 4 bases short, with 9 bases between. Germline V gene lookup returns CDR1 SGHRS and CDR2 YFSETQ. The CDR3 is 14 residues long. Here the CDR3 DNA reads TGCGCCAGCAGCTTGTCAGGACCTAATCAGCCCCAGCATTTT. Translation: CASSLSGPNQPQHF.

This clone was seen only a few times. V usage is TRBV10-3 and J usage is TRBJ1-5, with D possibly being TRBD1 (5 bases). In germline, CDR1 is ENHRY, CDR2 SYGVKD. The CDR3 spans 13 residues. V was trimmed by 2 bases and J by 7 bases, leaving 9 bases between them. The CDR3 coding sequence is TGTGCCATCAGTGAGGGGGCATCCCAGCCCCAGCATTTT. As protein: CAISEGASQPQHF.

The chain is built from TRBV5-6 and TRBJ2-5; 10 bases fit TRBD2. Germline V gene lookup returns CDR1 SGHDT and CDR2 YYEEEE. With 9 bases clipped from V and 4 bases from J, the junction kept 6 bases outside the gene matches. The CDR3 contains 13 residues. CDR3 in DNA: TGTGCCACCGGGCTAGCGGGGGTAGAGACCCAGTACTTC. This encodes CATGLAGVETQYF.

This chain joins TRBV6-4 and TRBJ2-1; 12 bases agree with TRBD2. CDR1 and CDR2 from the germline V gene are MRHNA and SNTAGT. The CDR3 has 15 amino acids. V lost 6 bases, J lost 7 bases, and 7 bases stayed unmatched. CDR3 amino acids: CASSHSLAGGNEQFF. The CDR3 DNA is TGTGCCAGCAGCCACAGCCTAGCGGGGGGGAATGAGCAGTTCTTC.

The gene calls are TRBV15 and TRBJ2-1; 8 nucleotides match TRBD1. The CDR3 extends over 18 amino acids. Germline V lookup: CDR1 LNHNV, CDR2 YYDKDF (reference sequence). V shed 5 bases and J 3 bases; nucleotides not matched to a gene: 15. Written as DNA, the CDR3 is TGTGCCACCAGCGGACGAATAGGACAGGGATCGATCTACAATGAGCAGTTCTTC. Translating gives CATSGRIGQGSIYNEQFF.

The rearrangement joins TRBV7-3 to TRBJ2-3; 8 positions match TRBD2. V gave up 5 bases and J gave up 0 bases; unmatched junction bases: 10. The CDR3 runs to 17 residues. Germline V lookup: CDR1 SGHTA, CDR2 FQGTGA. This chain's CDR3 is CASSPGLAPFSTDTQYF. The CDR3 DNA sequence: TGTGCCAGCAGCCCCGGACTAGCCCCTTTTAGCACAGATACGCAGTATTTT. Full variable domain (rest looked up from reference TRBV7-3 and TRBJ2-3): GAGVSQTPSNKVTEKGKYVELRCDPISGHTALYWYRQSLGQGPEFLIYFQGTGAADDSGLPNDRFFAVRPEGSVSTLKIQRTERGDSAVYLCASSPGLAPFSTDTQYFGPGTRLTVL.

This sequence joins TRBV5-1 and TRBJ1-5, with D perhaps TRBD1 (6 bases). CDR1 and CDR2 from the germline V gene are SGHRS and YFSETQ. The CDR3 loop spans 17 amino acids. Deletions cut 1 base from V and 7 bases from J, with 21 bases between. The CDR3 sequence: CASSLLPLDRLNQPQHF. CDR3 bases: TGCGCCAGCAGCTTGCTACCCCTCGACAGGCTAAACCAGCCCCAGCATTTT.

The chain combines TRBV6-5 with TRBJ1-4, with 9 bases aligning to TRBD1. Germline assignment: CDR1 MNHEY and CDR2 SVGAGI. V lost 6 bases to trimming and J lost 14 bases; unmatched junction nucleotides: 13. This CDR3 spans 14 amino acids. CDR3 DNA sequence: TGTGCCAGCAGACGAGACAGGGGGACTATGCGGCTGTTTTTT. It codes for CASRRDRGTMRLFF.

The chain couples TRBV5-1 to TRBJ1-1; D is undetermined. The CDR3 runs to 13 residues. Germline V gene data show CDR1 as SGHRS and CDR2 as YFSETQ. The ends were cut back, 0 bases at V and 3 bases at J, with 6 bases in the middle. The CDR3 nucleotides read TGCGCCAGCAGCTTGGTTGGGGACACTGAAGCTTTCTTT. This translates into CASSLVGDTEAFF.

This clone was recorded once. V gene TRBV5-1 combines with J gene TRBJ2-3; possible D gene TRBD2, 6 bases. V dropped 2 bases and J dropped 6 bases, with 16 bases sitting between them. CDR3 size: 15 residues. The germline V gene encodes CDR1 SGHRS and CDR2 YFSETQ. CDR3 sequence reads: CASSFSGTGSDTQYF. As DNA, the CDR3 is TGCGCCAGCAGCTTCTCCGGGACTGGGTCTGATACGCAGTATTTT.

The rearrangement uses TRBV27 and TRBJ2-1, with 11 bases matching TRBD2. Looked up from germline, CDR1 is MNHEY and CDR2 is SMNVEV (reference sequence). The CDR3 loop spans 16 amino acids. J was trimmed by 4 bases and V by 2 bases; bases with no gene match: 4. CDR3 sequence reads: CASSLRLAGTYNEQFF. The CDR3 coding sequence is TGTGCCAGCAGTTTAAGACTAGCGGGGACGTACAATGAGCAGTTCTTC.

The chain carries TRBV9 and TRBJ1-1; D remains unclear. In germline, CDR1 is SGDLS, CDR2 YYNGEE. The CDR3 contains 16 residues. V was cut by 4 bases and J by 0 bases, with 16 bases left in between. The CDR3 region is CASSTNPGIMNTEAFF. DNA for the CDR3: TGTGCCAGCAGCACTAACCCAGGAATAATGAACACTGAAGCTTTCTTT.

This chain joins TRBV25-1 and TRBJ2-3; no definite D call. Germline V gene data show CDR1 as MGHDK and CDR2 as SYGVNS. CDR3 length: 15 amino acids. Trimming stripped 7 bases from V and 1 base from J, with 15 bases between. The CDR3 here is CASKDGDGRTDTQYF. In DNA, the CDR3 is TGTGCCAGCAAAGACGGCGACGGACGCACAGATACGCAGTATTTT.

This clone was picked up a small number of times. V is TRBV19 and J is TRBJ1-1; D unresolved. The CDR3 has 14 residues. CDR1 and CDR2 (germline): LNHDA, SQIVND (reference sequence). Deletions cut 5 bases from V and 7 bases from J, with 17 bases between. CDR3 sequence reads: CASSLSSGVVEAFF. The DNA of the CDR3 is TGTGCCAGTAGTCTTAGTAGCGGTGTCGTTGAAGCTTTCTTT.

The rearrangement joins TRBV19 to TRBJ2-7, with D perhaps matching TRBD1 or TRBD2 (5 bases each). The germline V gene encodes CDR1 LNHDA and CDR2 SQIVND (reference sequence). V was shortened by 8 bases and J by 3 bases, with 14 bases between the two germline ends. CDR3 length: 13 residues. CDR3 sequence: CASGGSSLYEQYF. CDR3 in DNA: TGTGCCAGTGGGGGATCGAGCCTCTACGAGCAGTACTTC.

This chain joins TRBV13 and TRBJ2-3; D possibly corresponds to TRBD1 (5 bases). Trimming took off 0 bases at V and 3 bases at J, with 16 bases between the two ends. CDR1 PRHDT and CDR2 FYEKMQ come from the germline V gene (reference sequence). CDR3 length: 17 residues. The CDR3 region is CASSLGRQGLRTDTQYF. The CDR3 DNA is TGTGCCAGCAGCTTAGGCCGTCAGGGCCTTAGGACAGATACGCAGTATTTT.

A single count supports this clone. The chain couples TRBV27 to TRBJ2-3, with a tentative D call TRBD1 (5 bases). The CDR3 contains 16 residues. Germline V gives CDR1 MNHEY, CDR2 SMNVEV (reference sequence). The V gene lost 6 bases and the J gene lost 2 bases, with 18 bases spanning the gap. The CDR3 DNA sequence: TGTGCCAGCAGACTTAACAGGAACCACCCCACAGATACGCAGTATTTT. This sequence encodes CASRLNRNHPTDTQYF.

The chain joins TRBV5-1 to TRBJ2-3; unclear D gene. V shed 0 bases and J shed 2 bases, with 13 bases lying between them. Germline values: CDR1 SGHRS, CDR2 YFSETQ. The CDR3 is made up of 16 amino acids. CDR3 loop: CASSLGPGGPTDTQYF. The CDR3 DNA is TGCGCCAGCAGCTTGGGTCCGGGTGGCCCCACAGATACGCAGTATTTT.

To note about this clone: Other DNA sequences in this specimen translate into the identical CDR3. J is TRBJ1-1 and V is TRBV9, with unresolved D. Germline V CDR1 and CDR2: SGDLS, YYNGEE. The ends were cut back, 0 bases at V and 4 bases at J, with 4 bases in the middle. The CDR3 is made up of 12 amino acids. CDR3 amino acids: CASSVGGTEAFF. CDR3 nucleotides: TGTGCCAGCAGCGTAGGGGGCACTGAAGCTTTCTTT.

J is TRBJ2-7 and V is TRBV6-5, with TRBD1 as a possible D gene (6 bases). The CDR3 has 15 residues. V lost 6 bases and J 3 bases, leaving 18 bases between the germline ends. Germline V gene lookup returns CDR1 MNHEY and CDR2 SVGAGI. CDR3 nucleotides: TGTGCCAGCAGACAGGGTTCGCTAGGGAACTACGAGCAGTACTTC. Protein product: CASRQGSLGNYEQYF.

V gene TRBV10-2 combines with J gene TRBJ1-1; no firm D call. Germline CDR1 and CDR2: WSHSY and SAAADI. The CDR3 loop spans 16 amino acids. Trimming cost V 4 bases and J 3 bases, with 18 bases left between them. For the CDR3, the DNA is TGCGCCAGCAGTGTTATTCCAGGACTTTTATACACTGAAGCTTTCTTT. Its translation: CASSVIPGLLYTEAFF.

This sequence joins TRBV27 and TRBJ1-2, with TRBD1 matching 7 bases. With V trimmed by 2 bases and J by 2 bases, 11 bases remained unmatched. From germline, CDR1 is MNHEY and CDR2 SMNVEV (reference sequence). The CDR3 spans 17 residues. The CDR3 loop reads CASSLMGQRGVNYGYTF. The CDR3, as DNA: TGTGCCAGCAGTTTAATGGGACAGAGAGGAGTAAACTATGGCTACACCTTC.